The source of this TCR beta chain is a study of cytomegalovirus exposure and HLA in healthy donors. About the study: The roughly 120 validation repertoires were reported in a later analysis to have been generated on the same platform as the roughly 630 first-cohort repertoires.

On this clone itself: No antigen is known for it.

Overall study results and limits: The study recorded around 160 TCR beta chains that were cytomegalovirus-associated.

Germline CDR1 reads SGHRS; CDR2 reads YFSETQ. This CDR3 has 15 amino acids. Losses at the gene ends were 2 bases for V and 5 bases for J; bases not matched to a gene: 3. Using immunoSEQ multiplex PCR, the repertoire was profiled, and TCRdb retains in-frame clones only, with some absent. Among 110,000 to 150,000 clones listed, 86% were seen once. V and J are TRBV5-1 and TRBJ2-5; 13 bases are shared with TRBD2. Sequenced material: PBMCs. This TCR was sampled from a man younger than 30 in good health and CMV-seronegative. CDR3 DNA: TGCGCCAGCAGCTTCGGACTAGCGGGGGAGGAGACCCAGTACTTC. This translates into CASSFGLAGEETQYF.